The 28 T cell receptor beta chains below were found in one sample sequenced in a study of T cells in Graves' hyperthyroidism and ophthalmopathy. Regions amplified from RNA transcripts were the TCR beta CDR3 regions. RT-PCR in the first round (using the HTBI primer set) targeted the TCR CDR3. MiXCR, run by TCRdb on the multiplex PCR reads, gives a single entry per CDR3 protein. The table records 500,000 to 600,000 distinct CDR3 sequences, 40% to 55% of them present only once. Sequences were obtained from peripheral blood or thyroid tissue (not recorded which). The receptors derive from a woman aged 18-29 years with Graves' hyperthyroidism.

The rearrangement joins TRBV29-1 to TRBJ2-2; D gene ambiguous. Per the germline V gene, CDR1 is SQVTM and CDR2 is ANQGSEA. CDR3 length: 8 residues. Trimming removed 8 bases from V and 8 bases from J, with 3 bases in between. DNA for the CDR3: TGCAGCTTGGGGGAGCTGTTTTTT. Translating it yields CSLGELFF.

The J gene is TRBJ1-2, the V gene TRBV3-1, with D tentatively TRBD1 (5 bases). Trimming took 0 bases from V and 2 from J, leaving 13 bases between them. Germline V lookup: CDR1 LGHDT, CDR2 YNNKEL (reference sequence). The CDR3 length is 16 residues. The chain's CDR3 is CASSQDYQGANYGYTF. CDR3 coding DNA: TGTGCCAGCAGCCAAGATTATCAGGGAGCGAACTATGGCTACACCTTC. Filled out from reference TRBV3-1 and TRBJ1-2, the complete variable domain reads DTAVSQTPKYLVTQMGNDKSIKCEQNLGHDTMYWYKQDSKKFLKIMFSYNNKELIINETVPNRFSPKSPDKAHLNLHINSLELGDSAVYFCASSQDYQGANYGYTFGSGTRLTVV.

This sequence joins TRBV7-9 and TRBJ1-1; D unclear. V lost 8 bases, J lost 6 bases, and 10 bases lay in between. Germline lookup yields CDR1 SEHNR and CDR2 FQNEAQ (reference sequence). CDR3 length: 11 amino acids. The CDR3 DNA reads TGTGCCAGCCTAGGGTTATCTGAAGCTTTCTTT. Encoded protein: CASLGLSEAFF.

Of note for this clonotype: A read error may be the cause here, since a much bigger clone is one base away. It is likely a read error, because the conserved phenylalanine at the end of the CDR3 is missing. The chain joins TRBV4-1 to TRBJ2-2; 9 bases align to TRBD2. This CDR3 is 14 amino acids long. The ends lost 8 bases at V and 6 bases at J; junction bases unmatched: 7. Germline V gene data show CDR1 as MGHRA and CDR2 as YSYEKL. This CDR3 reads CASGLREGAGELFY. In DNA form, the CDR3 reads TGCGCCAGCGGTTTGCGGGAGGGAGCCGGGGAGCTGTTTTAT.

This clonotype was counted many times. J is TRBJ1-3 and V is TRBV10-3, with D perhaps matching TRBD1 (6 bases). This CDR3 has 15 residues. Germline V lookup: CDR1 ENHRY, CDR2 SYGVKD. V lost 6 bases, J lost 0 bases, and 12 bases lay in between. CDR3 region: CAIRGGQNSGNTIYF. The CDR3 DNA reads TGTGCCATCAGGGGGGGACAAAACTCTGGAAACACCATATATTTT.

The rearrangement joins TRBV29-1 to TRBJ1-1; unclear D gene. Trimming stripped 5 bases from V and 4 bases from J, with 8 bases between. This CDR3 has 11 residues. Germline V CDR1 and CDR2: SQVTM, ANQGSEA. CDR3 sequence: CSVRAVTEAFF. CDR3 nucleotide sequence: TGCAGCGTTAGGGCAGTCACTGAAGCTTTCTTT.

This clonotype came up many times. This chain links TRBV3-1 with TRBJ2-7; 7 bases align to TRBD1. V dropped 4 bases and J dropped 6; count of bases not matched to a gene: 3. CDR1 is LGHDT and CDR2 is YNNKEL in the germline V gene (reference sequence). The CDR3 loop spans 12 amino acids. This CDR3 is CASSLHRGEQYF. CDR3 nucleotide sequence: TGTGCCAGCAGCCTGCACAGGGGCGAGCAGTACTTC.

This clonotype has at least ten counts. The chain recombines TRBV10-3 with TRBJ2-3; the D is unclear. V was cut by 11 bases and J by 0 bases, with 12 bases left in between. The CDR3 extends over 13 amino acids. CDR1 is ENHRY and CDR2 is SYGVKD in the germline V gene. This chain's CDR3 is CAASAGSTDTQYF. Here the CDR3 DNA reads TGTGCCGCTTCCGCCGGGAGCACAGATACGCAGTATTTT.

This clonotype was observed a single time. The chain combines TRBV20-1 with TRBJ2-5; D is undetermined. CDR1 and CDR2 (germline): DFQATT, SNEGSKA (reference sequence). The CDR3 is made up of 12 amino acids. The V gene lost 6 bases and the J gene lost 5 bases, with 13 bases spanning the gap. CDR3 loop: CSARHSTETQYF. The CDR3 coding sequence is TGCAGTGCCAGACACAGTACGGAGACCCAGTACTTC.

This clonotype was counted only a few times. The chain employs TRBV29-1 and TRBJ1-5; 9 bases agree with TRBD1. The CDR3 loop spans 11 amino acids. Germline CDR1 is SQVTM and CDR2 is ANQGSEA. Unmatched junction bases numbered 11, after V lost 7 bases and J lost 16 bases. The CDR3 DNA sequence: TGCAGCGCTAGACAGGGGGGGCAGCCCCATTTT. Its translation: CSARQGGQPHF.

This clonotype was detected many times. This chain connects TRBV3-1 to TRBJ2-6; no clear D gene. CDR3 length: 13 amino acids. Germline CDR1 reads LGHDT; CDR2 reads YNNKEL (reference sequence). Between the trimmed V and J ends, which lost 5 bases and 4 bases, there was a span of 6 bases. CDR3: CASSGNGANVLTF. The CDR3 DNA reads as TGTGCCAGCAGCGGGAACGGGGCCAACGTCCTGACTTTC. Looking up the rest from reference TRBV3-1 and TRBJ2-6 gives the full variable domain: DTAVSQTPKYLVTQMGNDKSIKCEQNLGHDTMYWYKQDSKKFLKIMFSYNNKELIINETVPNRFSPKSPDKAHLNLHINSLELGDSAVYFCASSGNGANVLTFGAGSRLTVL.

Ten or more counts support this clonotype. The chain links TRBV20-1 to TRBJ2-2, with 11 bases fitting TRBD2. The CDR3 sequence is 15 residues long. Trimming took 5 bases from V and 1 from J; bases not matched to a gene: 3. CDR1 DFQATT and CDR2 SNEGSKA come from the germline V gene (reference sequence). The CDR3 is CSASGTSGNTGELFF. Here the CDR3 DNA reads TGCAGTGCTTCTGGGACTAGCGGGAACACCGGGGAGCTGTTTTTT.

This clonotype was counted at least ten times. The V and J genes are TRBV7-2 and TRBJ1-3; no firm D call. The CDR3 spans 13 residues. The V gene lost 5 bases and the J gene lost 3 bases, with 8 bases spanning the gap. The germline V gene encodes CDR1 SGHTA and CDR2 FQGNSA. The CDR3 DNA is TGTGCCAGCAGCCCCGCGAGTGGAAACACCATATATTTT. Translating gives CASSPASGNTIYF.

CDR3 protein: CASSRGTGRSGANVLTF. The CDR3, as DNA: TGCGCCAGCAGCCGAGGGACAGGCCGCTCTGGGGCCAACGTCCTGACTTTC. This chain links TRBV4-3 with TRBJ2-6; 8 positions agree with TRBD1. CDR1 and CDR2 (germline): LGHNA, YSLEER. This CDR3 is 17 amino acids long. V lost 4 bases to trimming and J lost 0 bases; unmatched junction nucleotides: 5.

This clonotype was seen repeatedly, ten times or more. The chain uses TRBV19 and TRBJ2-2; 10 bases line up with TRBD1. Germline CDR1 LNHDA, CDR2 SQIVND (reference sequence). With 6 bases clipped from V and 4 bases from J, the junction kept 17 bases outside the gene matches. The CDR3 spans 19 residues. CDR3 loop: CASRHPLNRDRGITGELFF. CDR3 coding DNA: TGTGCCAGTAGGCATCCTCTCAACCGGGACAGGGGTATCACCGGGGAGCTGTTTTTT.

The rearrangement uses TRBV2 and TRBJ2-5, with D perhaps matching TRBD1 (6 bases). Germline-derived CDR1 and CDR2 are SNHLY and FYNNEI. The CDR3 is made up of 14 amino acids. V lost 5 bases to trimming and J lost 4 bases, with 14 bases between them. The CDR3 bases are TGTGCCAGCAGTCGCACAGGGATCCCAGAGACCCAGTACTTC. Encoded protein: CASSRTGIPETQYF. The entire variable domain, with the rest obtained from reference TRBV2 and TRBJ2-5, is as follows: EPEVTQTPSHQVTQMGQEVILRCVPISNHLYFYWYRQILGQKVEFLVSFYNNEISEKSEIFDDQFSVERPDGSNFTLKIRSTKLEDSAMYFCASSRTGIPETQYFGPGTRLLVL.

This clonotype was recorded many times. CDR3 sequence: CASSWTGTRTEAFF. DNA of the CDR3: TGCGCCAGCAGCTGGACCGGGACACGCACTGAAGCTTTCTTT. The chain carries TRBV5-1 and TRBJ1-1, with D perhaps TRBD1 (6 bases). This CDR3 spans 14 amino acids. Germline CDR1 SGHRS, CDR2 YFSETQ. Trimming took off 3 bases at V and 4 bases at J, with 13 bases between the two ends.

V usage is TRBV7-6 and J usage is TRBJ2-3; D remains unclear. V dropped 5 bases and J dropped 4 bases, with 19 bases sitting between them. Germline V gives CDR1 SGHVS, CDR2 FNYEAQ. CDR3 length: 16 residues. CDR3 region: CASSRTSRSGSDTQYF. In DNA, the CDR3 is TGTGCCAGCAGCCGGACGAGTCGGTCTGGCTCAGATACGCAGTATTTT.

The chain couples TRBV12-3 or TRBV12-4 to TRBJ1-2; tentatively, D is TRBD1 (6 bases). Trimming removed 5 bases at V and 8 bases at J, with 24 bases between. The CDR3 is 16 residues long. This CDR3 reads CASSNRRTDGSYGYTF. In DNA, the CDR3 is TGTGCCAGCAGTAACCGAAGGACAGATGGGTCTTACGGCTACACCTTC.

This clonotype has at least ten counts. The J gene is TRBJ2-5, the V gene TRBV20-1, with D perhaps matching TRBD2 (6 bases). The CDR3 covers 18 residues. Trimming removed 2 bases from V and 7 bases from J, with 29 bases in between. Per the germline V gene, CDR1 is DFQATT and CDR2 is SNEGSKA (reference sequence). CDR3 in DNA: TGCAGTGCTAGATCAAACGCGGGTGGGTTTGCGGGAAGGTGGACCCAGTACTTC. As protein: CSARSNAGGFAGRWTQYF.

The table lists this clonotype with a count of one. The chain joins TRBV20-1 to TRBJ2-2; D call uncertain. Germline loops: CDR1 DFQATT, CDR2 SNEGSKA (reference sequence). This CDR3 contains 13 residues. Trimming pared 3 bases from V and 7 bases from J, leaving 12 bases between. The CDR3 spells CSARTPTVGELFF. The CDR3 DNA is TGCAGTGCTAGGACTCCTACAGTCGGGGAGCTGTTTTTT.

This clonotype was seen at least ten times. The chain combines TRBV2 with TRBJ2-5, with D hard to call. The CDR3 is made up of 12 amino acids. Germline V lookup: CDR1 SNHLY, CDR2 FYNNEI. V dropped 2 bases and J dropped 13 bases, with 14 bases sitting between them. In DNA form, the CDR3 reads TGTGCCAGCAGTGAAACTGTGTTGTATGGGTACTTC. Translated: CASSETVLYGYF.

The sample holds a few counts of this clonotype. The CDR3 bases are TGTGCCAGCAGCTTCGCCACCGGGGGGTCCTACGAGCAGTACTTC. It codes for CASSFATGGSYEQYF. This chain links TRBV25-1 with TRBJ2-7; TRBD2 agrees at 7 bases. CDR3 size: 15 residues. The germline CDR1 and CDR2 sequences are MGHDK and SYGVNS. The junction had 9 bases not matched to a gene; V was cut back by 6 bases and J by 1 base.

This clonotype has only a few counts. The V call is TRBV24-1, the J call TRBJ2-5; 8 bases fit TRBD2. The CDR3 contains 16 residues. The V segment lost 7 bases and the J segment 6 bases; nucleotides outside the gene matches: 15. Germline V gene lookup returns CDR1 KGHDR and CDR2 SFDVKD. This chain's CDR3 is CATSSHGAGDVKTQYF. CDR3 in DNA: TGTGCCACCAGCAGCCATGGAGCGGGAGATGTAAAGACCCAGTACTTC.

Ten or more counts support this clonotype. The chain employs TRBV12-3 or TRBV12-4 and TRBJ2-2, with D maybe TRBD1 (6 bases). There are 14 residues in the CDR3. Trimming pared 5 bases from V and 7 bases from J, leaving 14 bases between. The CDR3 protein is CASSTQGKNGELFF. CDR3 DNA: TGTGCCAGCAGTACCCAGGGGAAAAACGGGGAGCTGTTTTTT.

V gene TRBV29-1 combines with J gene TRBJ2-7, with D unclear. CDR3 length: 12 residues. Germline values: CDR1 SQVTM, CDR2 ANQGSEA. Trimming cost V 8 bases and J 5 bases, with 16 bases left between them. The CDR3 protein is CSSLGQAHEQYF. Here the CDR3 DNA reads TGCAGCAGTTTAGGCCAGGCCCACGAGCAGTACTTC.

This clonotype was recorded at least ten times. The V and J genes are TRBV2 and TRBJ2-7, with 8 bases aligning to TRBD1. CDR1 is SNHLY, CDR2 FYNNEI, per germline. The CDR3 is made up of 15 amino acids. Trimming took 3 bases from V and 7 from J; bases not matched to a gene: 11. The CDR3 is CASSETGAGSGEQYF. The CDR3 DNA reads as TGTGCCAGCAGTGAGACAGGGGCAGGTTCGGGTGAGCAGTACTTC.

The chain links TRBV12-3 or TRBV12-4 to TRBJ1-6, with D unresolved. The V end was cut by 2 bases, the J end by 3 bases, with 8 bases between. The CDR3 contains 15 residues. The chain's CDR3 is CASSLSSGYNSPLHF. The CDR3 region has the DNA TGTGCCAGCAGTTTATCATCAGGCTATAATTCACCCCTCCACTTT.